These 19 T cell receptor beta chains were all obtained from the same sample, sequenced in a study of spatial heterogeneity in lung cancer. TCRdb redid the calling of the 5' RACE reads with MiXCR, one entry per CDR3 protein. The table records some 9,800 distinct CDR3 sequences, under 6.5% of them present only once. Points from the study as a whole: Within tumors, counts of expanded alpha and beta TCRs tracked tumor mutation counts.

As to time point: sample taken at primary tumor resection. What these receptors recognize is not known. The material was lung tumor tissue, obtained at surgery. Receptors originate from a male donor with early-stage non-small cell lung cancer.

This clonotype was counted many times. V usage is TRBV28 and J usage is TRBJ1-4; D unclear. V dropped 10 bases and J dropped 7 bases, with 10 bases sitting between them. The germline V gene has CDR1 MDHEN and CDR2 SYDVKM. This CDR3 is 11 amino acids long. The CDR3 region is CATGESEKLFF. DNA of the CDR3: TGTGCCACCGGGGAAAGTGAAAAACTGTTTTTT.

This clonotype was seen ten or more times. This sequence joins TRBV4-2 and TRBJ2-3, with a tentative D call TRBD2 (5 bases). The V gene's germline CDR1 is LGHNA and CDR2 YNFKEQ. Trimming pared 0 bases from V and 1 base from J, leaving 11 bases between. CDR3 size: 16 residues. CDR3 DNA: TGTGCCAGCAGCCAAGAATGGAGGATTGGCACAGATACGCAGTATTTT. It specifies CASSQEWRIGTDTQYF.

By proportion, this clonotype is medium-sized. V and J are TRBV5-1 and TRBJ2-7; the D gene is possibly TRBD1 (5 bases). V was trimmed by 0 bases and J by 4 bases, leaving 11 bases between them. There are 14 residues in the CDR3. Germline values: CDR1 SGHRS, CDR2 YFSETQ. CDR3 amino acids: CASSLATGPYEQYV. DNA for the CDR3: TGCGCCAGCAGCTTGGCTACAGGACCATACGAGCAGTACGTC.

This clonotype is labeled as medium-sized. The chain is built from TRBV9 and TRBJ2-2, with TRBD2 matching 7 bases. Germline CDR1 SGDLS, CDR2 YYNGEE. The CDR3 extends over 14 amino acids. The V and J ends lost 3 bases and 7 bases, in that order; junction bases with no gene match: 6. This chain's CDR3 is CASSGGLVNGELFF. CDR3 coding DNA: TGTGCCAGCAGCGGAGGACTAGTTAACGGGGAGCTGTTTTTT. The variable domain in full, completed from reference TRBV9 and TRBJ2-2, reads DSGVTQTPKHLITATGQRVTLRCSPRSGDLSVYWYQQSLDQGLQFLIQYYNGEERAKGNILERFSAQQFPDLHSELNLSSLELGDSALYFCASSGGLVNGELFFGEGSRLTVL.

The table lists this clonotype with many counts. V is TRBV2 and J is TRBJ2-7; D remains ambiguous. Per germline, CDR1 SNHLY and CDR2 FYNNEI. The V gene lost 5 bases and the J gene lost 6 bases, with 11 bases spanning the gap. The CDR3 contains 12 residues. CDR3 nucleotides: TGTGCCAGCAGTTACACCGAGGCCGAGCAGTACTTC. Translation: CASSYTEAEQYF.

This clonotype occurred many times. The rearrangement joins TRBV7-3 to TRBJ2-2, with D unclear. Trimming cost V 5 bases and J 6 bases, with 10 bases left between them. Germline assignment: CDR1 SGHTA and CDR2 FQGTGA. The CDR3 consists of 13 residues. The CDR3, as DNA: TGTGCCAGCAGCCCTTCCCCCCCCGGGGAGCTGTTTTTT. This translates into CASSPSPPGELFF.

This clonotype was counted at least ten times. The rearrangement links TRBV5-6 to TRBJ2-1; D is undetermined. The germline V gene encodes CDR1 SGHDT and CDR2 YYEEEE. CDR3 length equals 12 residues. The germline V and J ends were trimmed by 1 base and 5 bases, with 4 bases remaining between them. The DNA of the CDR3 is TGTGCCAGCAGCTTGCAAAACAATGAGCAGTTCTTC. Translation gives CASSLQNNEQFF. Filled out from reference TRBV5-6 and TRBJ2-1, the complete variable domain reads DAGVTQSPTHLIKTRGQQVTLRCSPKSGHDTVSWYQQALGQGPQFIFQYYEEEERQRGNFPDRFSGHQFPNYSSELNVNALLLGDSALYLCASSLQNNEQFFGPGTRLTVL.

This clonotype has a count of ten or more. The rearrangement joins TRBV6-6 to TRBJ2-7; D is possibly TRBD2 (5 bases). Trimming removed 5 bases from V and 3 bases from J, with 20 bases in between. The CDR3 extends over 16 amino acids. Looked up from germline, CDR1 is MNHNY and CDR2 is SVGAGI (reference sequence). CDR3 in amino acids: CASSHAGVSGLYEQYV. The CDR3 region has the DNA TGTGCCAGCAGTCACGCCGGGGTTTCGGGCCTCTACGAGCAGTACGTC.

By frequency in the sample, this clonotype is medium-sized. The rearrangement links TRBV20-1 to TRBJ1-2; D remains unclear. The CDR3 totals 11 residues. Deletions cut 3 bases from V and 11 bases from J, with 13 bases between. Germline values: CDR1 DFQATT, CDR2 SNEGSKA (reference sequence). CDR3 residues: CSASIRSIYTF. The DNA of the CDR3 is TGCAGTGCTAGTATCCGCAGTATTTACACCTTC.

This clonotype was seen ten or more times. V and J are TRBV12-3 or TRBV12-4 and TRBJ1-1; maybe TRBD1 (5 bases). V lost 6 bases and J 6 bases, leaving 11 bases between the germline ends. The CDR3 is 12 amino acids. CDR3 loop: CASRIWGSEAFF. As DNA, the CDR3 is TGTGCCAGCAGGATTTGGGGGTCTGAAGCTTTCTTT.

Judged by abundance, this clonotype is medium-sized. This sequence joins TRBV7-2 and TRBJ2-5, with D tentatively TRBD1 or TRBD2 (6 bases each). Trimming took off 4 bases at V and 1 base at J, with 10 bases between the two ends. This CDR3 is 14 amino acids long. Germline CDR1 and CDR2: SGHTA and FQGNSA. CDR3: CASSSGGLQETQYF. The CDR3, as DNA: TGTGCCAGCAGCTCCGGGGGCCTCCAAGAGACCCAGTACTTC. The complete variable domain, with remaining parts taken from reference TRBV7-2 and TRBJ2-5, reads GAGVSQSPSNKVTEKGKDVELRCDPISGHTALYWYRQSLGQGLEFLIYFQGNSAPDKSGLPSDRFSAERTGGSVSTLTIQRTQQEDSAVYLCASSSGGLQETQYFGPGTRLLVL.

This clonotype is judged medium-sized. This chain connects TRBV7-6 to TRBJ1-6; 9 nucleotides align to TRBD1. The CDR3 consists of 14 residues. The ends lost 6 bases at V and 10 bases at J; junction bases unmatched: 7. The germline CDR1 and CDR2 sequences are SGHVS and FNYEAQ. Here the CDR3 reads CASSTGTGWSPLHF. Here the CDR3 DNA reads TGTGCCAGCAGTACCGGGACAGGGTGGTCACCCCTCCACTTT.

A few counts support this clonotype. The chain joins TRBV20-1 to TRBJ1-3; D uncertain. Germline CDR1 DFQATT, CDR2 SNEGSKA (reference sequence). The CDR3 extends over 13 amino acids. Trimming removed 2 bases from V and 0 bases from J, with 5 bases in between. The CDR3 region is CSARKFSGNTIYF. In DNA form, the CDR3 reads TGCAGTGCTAGAAAGTTCTCTGGAAACACCATATATTTT.

This clonotype was detected many times. This chain's CDR3 is CASSTIQSSISNQPQHF. CDR3 DNA sequence: TGTGCCAGTAGTACTATACAGAGCTCCATTAGCAATCAGCCCCAGCATTTT. The chain joins TRBV19 to TRBJ1-5, with D uncertain. In germline, CDR1 is LNHDA, CDR2 SQIVND (reference sequence). The CDR3 is 17 residues long. V lost 4 bases and J lost 0, with 16 bases in between.

This clonotype has ten or more counts. This chain joins TRBV4-2 and TRBJ1-6; D may be TRBD1 (5 bases). Germline-derived CDR1 and CDR2 are LGHNA and YNFKEQ. This CDR3 spans 15 amino acids. The V and J ends lost 0 bases and 9 bases respectively, with 12 bases between them. CDR3 nucleotide sequence: TGTGCCAGCAGCCAAGACGGAGGGGCTGGTTCACCCCTCCACTTT. It yields the protein CASSQDGGAGSPLHF.

The chain joins TRBV7-2 to TRBJ1-5; a possible D gene is TRBD1 (5 bases). Trimming stripped 6 bases from V and 7 bases from J, with 10 bases between. There are 12 residues in the CDR3. Germline V gives CDR1 SGHTA, CDR2 FQGNSA. CDR3 region: CASSTPGQPQHF. In DNA, the CDR3 is TGTGCCAGCAGTACCCCAGGGCAGCCCCAGCATTTT.

By sample share, this clonotype is medium-sized. This chain connects TRBV24-1 to TRBJ2-2, with 10 bases lining up with TRBD1. The germline gives CDR1 KGHDR, CDR2 SFDVKD. The CDR3 contains 17 residues. V lost 4 bases to trimming and J lost 6 bases; unmatched junction nucleotides: 10. The CDR3 loop reads CATSDRAGTGEAGELFF. CDR3 coding DNA: TGTGCCACCAGTGACCGAGCCGGGACAGGGGAAGCCGGGGAGCTGTTTTTT.

This clonotype was counted ten times or more. The chain has TRBV6-6 and TRBJ2-7; tentative D call: TRBD2 (5 bases). The V and J ends lost 4 bases and 4 bases respectively, with 17 bases between them. Per germline, CDR1 MNHNY and CDR2 SVGAGI (reference sequence). The CDR3 loop spans 15 amino acids. For the CDR3, the DNA is TGTGCCAGCAGTTCTACCACGTCGGGGTCGTACGAGCAGTACTTC. It is translated as CASSSTTSGSYEQYF.

This clonotype was detected many times. The chain is built from TRBV12-3 or TRBV12-4 and TRBJ1-1; 7 nucleotides line up with TRBD1. The CDR3 is 15 residues long. V was clipped by 6 bases and J by 1 base; unmatched bases: 8. CDR3 sequence: CASRQQGPRNTEAFF. The CDR3, as DNA: TGTGCCAGCAGGCAACAGGGGCCGCGGAACACTGAAGCTTTCTTT.